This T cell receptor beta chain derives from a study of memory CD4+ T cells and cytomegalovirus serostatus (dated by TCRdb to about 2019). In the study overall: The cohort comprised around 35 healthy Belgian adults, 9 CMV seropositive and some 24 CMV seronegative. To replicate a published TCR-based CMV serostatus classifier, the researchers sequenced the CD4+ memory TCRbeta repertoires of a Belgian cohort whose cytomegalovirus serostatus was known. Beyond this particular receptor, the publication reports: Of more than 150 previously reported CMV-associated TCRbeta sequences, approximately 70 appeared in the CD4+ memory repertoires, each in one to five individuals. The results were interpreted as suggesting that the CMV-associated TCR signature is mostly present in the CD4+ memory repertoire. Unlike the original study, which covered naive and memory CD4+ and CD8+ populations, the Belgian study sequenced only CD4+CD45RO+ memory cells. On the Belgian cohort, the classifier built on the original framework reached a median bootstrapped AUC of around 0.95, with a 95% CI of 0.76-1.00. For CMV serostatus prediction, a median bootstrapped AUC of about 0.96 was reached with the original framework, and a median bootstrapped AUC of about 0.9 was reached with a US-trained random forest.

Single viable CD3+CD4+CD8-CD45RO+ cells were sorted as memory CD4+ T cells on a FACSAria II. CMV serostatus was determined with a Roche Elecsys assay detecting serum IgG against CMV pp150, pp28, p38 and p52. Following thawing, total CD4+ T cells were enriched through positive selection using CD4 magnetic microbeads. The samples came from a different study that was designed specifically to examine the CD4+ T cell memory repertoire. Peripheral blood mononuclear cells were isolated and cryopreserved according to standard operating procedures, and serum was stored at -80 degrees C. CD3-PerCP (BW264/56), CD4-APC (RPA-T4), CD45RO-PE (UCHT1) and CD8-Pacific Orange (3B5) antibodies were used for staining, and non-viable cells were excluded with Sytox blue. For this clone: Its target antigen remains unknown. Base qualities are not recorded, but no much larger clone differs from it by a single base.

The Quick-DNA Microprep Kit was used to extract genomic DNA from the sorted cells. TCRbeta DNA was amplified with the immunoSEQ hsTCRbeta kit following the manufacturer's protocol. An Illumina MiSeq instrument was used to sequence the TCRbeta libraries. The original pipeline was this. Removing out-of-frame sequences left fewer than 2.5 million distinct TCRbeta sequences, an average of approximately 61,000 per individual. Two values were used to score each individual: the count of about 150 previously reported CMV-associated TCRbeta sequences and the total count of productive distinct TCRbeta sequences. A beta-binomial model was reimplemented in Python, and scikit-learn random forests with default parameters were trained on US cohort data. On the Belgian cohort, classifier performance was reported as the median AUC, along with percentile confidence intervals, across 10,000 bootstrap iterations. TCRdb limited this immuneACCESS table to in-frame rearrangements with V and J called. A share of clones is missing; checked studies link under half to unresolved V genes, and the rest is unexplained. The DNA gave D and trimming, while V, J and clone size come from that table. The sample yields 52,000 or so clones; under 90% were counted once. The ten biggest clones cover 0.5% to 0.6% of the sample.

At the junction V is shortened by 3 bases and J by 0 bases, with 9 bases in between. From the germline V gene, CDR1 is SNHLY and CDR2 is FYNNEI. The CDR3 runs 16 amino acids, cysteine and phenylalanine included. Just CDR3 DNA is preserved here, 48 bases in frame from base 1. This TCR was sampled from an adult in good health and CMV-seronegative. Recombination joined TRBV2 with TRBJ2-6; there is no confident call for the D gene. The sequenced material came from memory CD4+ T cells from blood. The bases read TGTGCCAGCAGTGACAGAGATCTCTCTGGGGCCAACGTCCTGACTTTC. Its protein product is CASSDRDLSGANVLTF.